The 13 T cell receptor beta chains in this list originate from one sample, sequenced in a study of human T cells and chemical hapten exposure. TCRdb independently ran MiXCR on the RACE reads; one entry per CDR3 protein. The data hold 210,000 or so distinct CDR3 sequences, with about 22% observed a single time. Noted time point: patch test 3, about 24 weeks after DPC sensitization. Sample treatment: therapeutic diphenylcyclopropenone sensitization with weekly scalp DPC. Sequencing used whole blood, obtained in connection with sensitization to the hapten diphenylcyclopropenone (DPC). Every receptor here comes from a woman aged 40 to 49 with alopecia areata. Some clones in this sample may be carry-over from other donors' samples.

The V gene is TRBV12-3 or TRBV12-4, the J gene TRBJ2-5; 12 nucleotides agree with TRBD1. The CDR3 sequence is 15 residues long. The trim removed 5 bases at V and 5 bases at J, leaving 6 bases unmatched. The CDR3, as DNA: TGTGCCAGCAGTCCCGGGACAGGGGGCCGGGAGACCCAGTACTTC. This translates into CASSPGTGGRETQYF.

This clonotype has only a few counts. The chain links TRBV10-3 to TRBJ1-2; D remains ambiguous. Germline CDR1 reads ENHRY; CDR2 reads SYGVKD. The CDR3 runs 14 residues. The V and J ends lost 3 bases and 0 bases respectively, with 8 bases between them. The DNA for the CDR3 is TGTGCCATCAGTGATGCCCAGCCTAACTATGGCTACACCTTC. Encoded protein: CAISDAQPNYGYTF.

There are a few counts of this clonotype. The chain is built from TRBV10-3 and TRBJ2-2; TRBD1 matches 9 bases. V was pared by 4 bases and J by 0 bases, with 6 bases of the junction left unmatched. Germline CDR1 ENHRY, CDR2 SYGVKD. This CDR3 is built from 17 residues. The CDR3 here is CAISGGQGISNTGELFF. The CDR3 DNA reads as TGTGCCATCAGTGGGGGACAGGGTATTTCGAACACCGGGGAGCTGTTTTTT.

The rearrangement uses TRBV7-9 and TRBJ1-4; D perhaps matches TRBD1 (5 bases). CDR1 SEHNR and CDR2 FQNEAQ come from the germline V gene (reference sequence). V shed 5 bases and J shed 6 bases, with 13 bases lying between them. This CDR3 comprises 14 residues. The CDR3 is CASSGDGRHEKLFF. Here the CDR3 DNA reads TGTGCCAGCAGCGGGGACGGCCGCCATGAAAAACTGTTTTTT.

Concerning this clonotype itself: The junction departs from germline at one end; a sequencing error may be responsible. The genes are TRBV7-2 and TRBJ2-2; tentatively, D is TRBD1 (5 bases). CDR1 is SGHTA, CDR2 FQGNSA, per germline. The CDR3 totals 14 residues. In nucleotides, the CDR3 is TGTGTCAGCAGCTTAGGGGCAGGGACCGGGGAGCTGTTTTTT. This gives the protein CVSSLGAGTGELFF.

V is TRBV28 and J is TRBJ2-3; no clear D. Trimming shortened V by 4 bases and J by 0 bases, and 5 bases separated the two germline ends. The CDR3 runs 13 residues. Germline CDR1 and CDR2: MDHEN and SYDVKM. The DNA for the CDR3 is TGTGCCAGCAGTTGGCGGAGCACAGATACGCAGTATTTT. It encodes CASSWRSTDTQYF.

This clonotype has just a few counts. The V and J genes are TRBV29-1 and TRBJ2-5, with 7 bases lining up with TRBD1. CDR3 length: 14 amino acids. The ends lost 2 bases at V and 1 base at J; junction bases unmatched: 4. Germline CDR1 reads SQVTM; CDR2 reads ANQGSEA. As DNA, the CDR3 is TGCAGCGTTGAAAGGGCAGGGGGCCAAGAGACCCAGTACTTC. This codes for CSVERAGGQETQYF.

This chain joins TRBV7-9 and TRBJ2-1; 11 bases line up with TRBD2. V dropped 5 bases and J dropped 2; count of bases not matched to a gene: 14. The germline V gene encodes CDR1 SEHNR and CDR2 FQNEAQ (reference sequence). CDR3 length: 19 amino acids. The CDR3 DNA reads TGTGCCAGCAGCGGCGGCGGCACTAGCGGGAGTGGCGCCTACAATGAGCAGTTCTTC. This sequence encodes CASSGGGTSGSGAYNEQFF.

This chain links TRBV4-2 with TRBJ2-7; 7 bases are shared with TRBD2. The germline gives CDR1 LGHNA, CDR2 YNFKEQ. The V gene end was trimmed by 0 bases and the J gene end by 4 bases; junction bases not matched to a gene: 12. This CDR3 contains 17 residues. In DNA form, the CDR3 reads TGTGCCAGCAGCCAAGAACCCCCCGGGCGGGAGTGGTACGAGCAGTACTTC. Protein product: CASSQEPPGREWYEQYF.

The V call is TRBV6-1, the J call TRBJ2-1, with 10 bases lining up with TRBD2. V shed 8 bases, J shed 8 bases, and the junction held 12 bases outside the gene matches. The CDR3 spans 15 residues. Germline values: CDR1 MNHNS, CDR2 SASEGT. CDR3 sequence (DNA): TGTGCCAGCTCTAGAACTAGCGGGATAGGCGATGAGCAGTTCTTC. Amino acids: CASSRTSGIGDEQFF.

This clonotype has a handful of counts. The gene calls are TRBV2 and TRBJ2-7; D may be TRBD1 (6 bases). The CDR3 has 14 amino acids. V was shortened by 3 bases and J by 4 bases, with 13 bases between the two germline ends. CDR1 is SNHLY and CDR2 is FYNNEI in the germline V gene. The CDR3 here is CASSDRTGSYEQYF. In DNA form, the CDR3 reads TGTGCCAGCAGTGATCGTACAGGGTCGTACGAGCAGTACTTC.

The chain is built from TRBV7-9 and TRBJ2-7; 9 nucleotides align to TRBD1. Trimming at V came to 6 bases and at J to 9 bases, leaving 6 bases not matched to a gene. The CDR3 runs 12 residues. Looked up from germline, CDR1 is SEHNR and CDR2 is FQNEAQ (reference sequence). CDR3 nucleotide sequence: TGTGCCAGCAGGAGAATGACAGGGGGGCAGTACTTC. Translation: CASRRMTGGQYF.

About this clonotype: The final CDR3 position lacks the conserved phenylalanine or tryptophan, pointing to a likely read error. Because the CDR3's place on the DNA is in doubt, the DNA is left out and the CDR3 is given as listed by TCRdb. V is TRBV28 and J is TRBJ1-2. The CDR3 totals 11 residues, both ends included. The germline CDR1 and CDR2 sequences are MDHEN and SYDVKM. CDR3 sequence: CASSLRTRVVV.